A single sample is the source of the 8 T cell receptor beta chains below, sequenced in a study of T-cell memory formation after mild COVID-19. Each CDR3 protein is one row after TCRdb ran MiXCR on the 5' RACE reads. This table has 350,000 to 450,000 distinct CDR3 sequences, approximately 14% appearing once. The sample consisted of PBMCs or a T cell subset sorted from them (not recorded which). The receptor set was obtained from a man aged 18 to 35 who had mild COVID-19 (a few samples of this study predate the infection). Cell type and time point are not known.

There are many counts of this clonotype. The chain carries TRBV7-2 and TRBJ2-3; 11 positions match TRBD2. Germline CDR1 and CDR2: SGHTA and FQGNSA. V shed 5 bases and J 4 bases; nucleotides not matched to a gene: 5. There are 15 residues in the CDR3. Here the CDR3 reads CASSPGTSGPDTQYF. In nucleotides, the CDR3 is TGTGCCAGCAGCCCGGGGACTAGCGGACCAGATACGCAGTATTTT. Drawing the rest from reference TRBV7-2 and TRBJ2-3, the complete variable domain is GAGVSQSPSNKVTEKGKDVELRCDPISGHTALYWYRQSLGQGLEFLIYFQGNSAPDKSGLPSDRFSAERTGGSVSTLTIQRTQQEDSAVYLCASSPGTSGPDTQYFGPGTRLTVL.

CDR3: CAISEWNYNEQFF. For the CDR3, the DNA is TGTGCCATCAGTGAGTGGAACTACAATGAGCAGTTCTTC. The rearrangement joins TRBV10-3 to TRBJ2-1; D is ambiguous. The germline V and J ends were trimmed by 1 base and 3 bases, with 4 bases remaining between them. The V gene's germline CDR1 is ENHRY and CDR2 SYGVKD. The CDR3 extends over 13 amino acids.

The CDR3 DNA sequence: TGCGCCAGCAGCCACGACTACGAGCAGTACTTC. This gives the protein CASSHDYEQYF. The rearrangement joins TRBV4-1 to TRBJ2-7; D remains ambiguous. This CDR3 contains 11 residues. The V end was cut by 3 bases, the J end by 3 bases, with 3 bases between. Germline values: CDR1 MGHRA, CDR2 YSYEKL.

This clonotype was detected a few times. The chain has TRBV19 and TRBJ1-5; the D gene is possibly TRBD1 (6 bases). Germline CDR1 is LNHDA and CDR2 is SQIVND (reference sequence). The CDR3 totals 15 residues. V lost 6 bases to trimming and J lost 1 base, with 13 bases between them. The CDR3 nucleotides are TGTGCCAGTAGCCGGCGGGGGCGGAGCAATCAGCCCCAGCATTTT. Its translation is CASSRRGRSNQPQHF.

This clonotype was counted many times. The chain employs TRBV29-1 and TRBJ2-4; D is unclear. Germline CDR1 is SQVTM and CDR2 is ANQGSEA. The length of the CDR3 is 12 residues. Trimming removed 6 bases at V and 8 bases at J, with 14 bases between. Here the CDR3 reads CSVLDRKDIQYF. CDR3 DNA sequence: TGCAGCGTATTAGATAGGAAGGACATTCAGTACTTC.

This clonotype showed up just a few times. The chain has TRBV7-9 and TRBJ1-2; D gene uncertain. This CDR3 comprises 12 residues. The V gene lost 4 bases and the J gene lost 7 bases, with 10 bases spanning the gap. CDR1 and CDR2 from the germline V gene are SEHNR and FQNEAQ (reference sequence). Here the CDR3 DNA reads TGTGCCAGCAGCTCCGGTCCAGGTGGCTACACCTTC. Amino acid sequence: CASSSGPGGYTF.

This clonotype appeared a few times. This chain joins TRBV20-1 and TRBJ2-3; D gene uncertain. The CDR3 consists of 15 residues. Germline CDR1 reads DFQATT; CDR2 reads SNEGSKA (reference sequence). The germline V and J ends were trimmed by 5 bases and 2 bases, with 17 bases remaining between them. The CDR3 DNA reads as TGCAGTGCTCGATTCGGACGGATGATCACAGATACGCAGTATTTT. It codes for CSARFGRMITDTQYF.

The chain couples TRBV7-3 to TRBJ1-5; unclear D gene. The V and J ends lost 0 bases and 5 bases respectively, with 5 bases between them. The germline CDR1 and CDR2 sequences are SGHTA and FQGTGA. This CDR3 has 13 residues. The DNA of the CDR3 is TGTGCCAGCAGCTTAACGCAAGATCAGCCCCAGCATTTT. Protein: CASSLTQDQPQHF. The full variable domain, its missing parts supplied by reference TRBV7-3 and TRBJ1-5, is GAGVSQTPSNKVTEKGKYVELRCDPISGHTALYWYRQSLGQGPEFLIYFQGTGAADDSGLPNDRFFAVRPEGSVSTLKIQRTERGDSAVYLCASSLTQDQPQHFGDGTRLSIL.